Shown below are 22 T cell receptor beta chains from a single sample sequenced in a study of monozygotic twins with inflammatory bowel disease. TCRdb reanalyzed the 5' RACE reads, giving one entry per CDR3 protein sequence and no DNA. Listed are over 90,000 distinct CDR3 sequences; 1.5% to 2% falls within the top ten. Input material: blood. These receptors all come from a human donor with ulcerative colitis or Crohn's disease, or a healthy co-twin of an affected twin (not recorded which).

The V gene is TRBV11-2, the J gene TRBJ2-6; the D call from TCRdb, TRBD1, cannot be confirmed without DNA. The CDR3 runs to 19 residues. CDR1 and CDR2 from the germline V gene are SGHAT and FQNNGV. The CDR3 reads CASSLEGTVFITGANVLTF.

The J gene is TRBJ2-5, the V gene TRBV6-5. The CDR3 length is 13 residues. Germline CDR1 reads MNHEY; CDR2 reads SVGAGI. The CDR3: CASSYSGVETQYF.

The V and J genes are TRBV27 and TRBJ2-2. The CDR3 is 13 amino acids. Germline V gene sequence: CDR1 MNHEY, CDR2 SMNVEV (reference sequence). CDR3: CASSRWVSGELFF.

The chain is built from TRBV7-2 and TRBJ1-4; no DNA is available, so the TRBD1 call from TCRdb remains unchecked. The CDR3 is made up of 16 amino acids. The germline V gene encodes CDR1 SGHTA and CDR2 FQGNSA. The CDR3 sequence is CASSHGQGFTNEKLFF.

V is TRBV11-2 and J is TRBJ2-1; the TCRdb D gene call, TRBD2, has no DNA to confirm it. Looked up from germline, CDR1 is SGHAT and CDR2 is FQNNGV. The CDR3 totals 17 residues. The CDR3 is CASSLESSGGARGEQFF.

The gene calls are TRBV12-3 or TRBV12-4 and TRBJ2-3; with no DNA, the TCRdb D assignment of TRBD1 cannot be verified. The CDR3 consists of 14 residues. CDR3 sequence reads: CASTEGQARDTQYF.

V usage is TRBV6-5 and J usage is TRBJ2-1; TCRdb's assignment of TRBD1 cannot be checked, as there is no DNA. This CDR3 spans 17 amino acids. Germline CDR1 MNHEY, CDR2 SVGAGI. Here the CDR3 reads CASSYTNRGRFNNEQFF.

The chain joins TRBV3-1 to TRBJ2-7; TCRdb proposes TRBD1, but this gene call is untestable without DNA. This CDR3 comprises 15 residues. CDR1 and CDR2 (germline): LGHDT, YNNKEL (reference sequence). The chain's CDR3 is CASSTTTGENYEQYF.

The chain joins TRBV6-5 to TRBJ2-7; with no DNA, the TCRdb D assignment of TRBD1 cannot be verified. CDR1 is MNHEY and CDR2 is SVGAGI in the germline V gene. This CDR3 contains 16 residues. The CDR3 sequence is CASSYARTGGSYEQYF.

The gene calls are TRBV29-1 and TRBJ2-5; TCRdb designates TRBD1, a call that cannot be tested without DNA. Germline loops: CDR1 SQVTM, CDR2 ANQGSEA. CDR3 length: 15 amino acids. CDR3: CSASPSGARRETQYF.

The chain is built from TRBV5-5 and TRBJ1-1; TCRdb's D gene call, TRBD1, goes unchecked for lack of DNA. Germline values: CDR1 SGHKS, CDR2 YYEKEE (reference sequence). The CDR3 is made up of 16 amino acids. The CDR3 here is CASSKRTDVMNTEAFF.

The chain uses TRBV7-2 and TRBJ2-7. CDR1 is SGHTA, CDR2 FQGNSA, per germline. This CDR3 comprises 14 residues. CDR3 residues: CASRLDRTSYEQYF.

The chain carries TRBV19 and TRBJ2-2. CDR1 LNHDA and CDR2 SQIVND come from the germline V gene (reference sequence). The CDR3 runs to 12 residues. The CDR3 protein is CASSIITGELFF.

The V and J genes are TRBV5-1 and TRBJ1-1. The CDR3 has 16 amino acids. The germline V gene has CDR1 SGHRS and CDR2 YFSETQ. This CDR3 reads CASSRALGSKGAEAFF.

The chain has TRBV20-1 and TRBJ2-4; TCRdb reports TRBD1, a call that lacks DNA to check it against. There are 16 residues in the CDR3. CDR1 and CDR2 from the germline V gene are DFQATT and SNEGSKA (reference sequence). CDR3: CSARSPEAQAKNIQYF.

The J gene is TRBJ2-6, the V gene TRBV6-5. The CDR3 runs to 16 residues. CDR1 and CDR2 from the germline V gene are MNHEY and SVGAGI. CDR3 residues: CASSYSTVSGANVLTF.

The V gene is TRBV18, the J gene TRBJ2-7. The CDR3 length is 11 residues. CDR1 is KGHSH and CDR2 is LQKENI in the germline V gene. The CDR3 spells CASSPRGEQYF.

The V gene is TRBV11-2, the J gene TRBJ2-1; TCRdb returns TRBD2, unconfirmable since there is no DNA. The V gene's germline CDR1 is SGHAT and CDR2 FQNNGV. This CDR3 spans 13 amino acids. The CDR3 spells CASSYGDSSGQFF.

The rearrangement links TRBV6-5 to TRBJ2-1. CDR1 is MNHEY and CDR2 is SVGAGI in the germline V gene. The length of the CDR3 is 16 residues. CDR3 residues: CASSYGWLASYNEQFF.

The CDR3 protein is CATSDSNQPQHF. V and J are TRBV24-1 and TRBJ1-5. Germline CDR1 KGHDR, CDR2 SFDVKD. CDR3 size: 12 residues.

The chain employs TRBV12-3 or TRBV12-4 and TRBJ2-1; as DNA is missing, the TRBD2 call by TCRdb cannot be tested. The CDR3 spans 14 residues. The CDR3 is CASRSGLENNEQFF.

V usage is TRBV19 and J usage is TRBJ1-1. Germline CDR1 LNHDA, CDR2 SQIVND (reference sequence). The CDR3 is 12 amino acids. CDR3 in amino acids: CASSSQLLGAFF.